The 18 T cell receptor beta chains below all came from one sample that was sequenced in a study of blood T cells in healthy people across ages. A second PCR of about 6 to 12 cycles used a sample-barcoded 5' primer and a J-beta primer mix. Via MiXCR, TCRdb re-called the 5' RACE reads, giving one row per CDR3 protein. Of some 1.7 million distinct CDR3 sequences listed, 28% are singletons. The specimen sequenced was blood. The receptors come from a woman aged 30 to 39 in good health.

V and J are TRBV6-1 and TRBJ2-5; no clear D gene. With the DNA end fitting TRBJ2-1 better, the J assignment may be wrong. The CDR3 sequence is 15 residues long. Germline assignment: CDR1 MNHNS and CDR2 SASEGT. The CDR3 is CASSEAIVQQETQFF. The CDR3 DNA is TGTGCCAGCAGTGAAGCAATTGTACAACAAGAGACCCAGTTCTTC.

This clonotype was detected many times. The chain has TRBV20-1 and TRBJ2-7; 7 bases agree with TRBD2. Germline CDR1 DFQATT, CDR2 SNEGSKA (reference sequence). The CDR3 totals 14 residues. J gave up 6 bases and V 0 bases, and 8 bases lay outside the gene matches. CDR3 sequence reads: CSARETGGLREQYF. As DNA, the CDR3 is TGCAGTGCTAGAGAAACGGGAGGACTCCGCGAGCAGTACTTC.

In this sample, this clonotype turned up a few times. The chain joins TRBV7-3 to TRBJ2-7; TRBD2 matches 10 bases. The CDR3 contains 17 residues. Germline V gene sequence: CDR1 SGHTA, CDR2 FQGTGA. The trim removed 3 bases at V and 6 bases at J, leaving 14 bases unmatched. CDR3 nucleotide sequence: TGTGCCAGCAGCTTGCTAGCGGGAGACCGCGGCGTTGCCGAGCAGTACTTC. Translated, it gives CASSLLAGDRGVAEQYF.

This clonotype was observed a few times. The CDR3 loop reads CASSPEGGGTNYGYTF. The DNA for the CDR3 is TGTGCCAGCAGCCCCGAAGGGGGTGGGACTAACTATGGCTACACCTTC. This chain connects TRBV7-3 to TRBJ1-2; maybe TRBD1 (6 bases). V was clipped by 5 bases and J by 0 bases, with 16 bases between them. Germline CDR1 and CDR2: SGHTA and FQGTGA. CDR3 size: 16 residues.

Concerning this clonotype: This may be a read error: a much more frequent sequence differs by one nucleotide. The V and J genes are TRBV6-1 and TRBJ2-7, with D perhaps TRBD1 or TRBD2 (5 bases each). CDR1 is MNHNS and CDR2 is SASEGT in the germline V gene. This CDR3 is 13 amino acids long. The CDR3 region is CAGSQRGLYEQYF. CDR3 DNA sequence: TGTGCCGGCAGTCAGAGGGGTTTGTACGAGCAGTACTTC.

In its sample, this clonotype was seen a few times. The CDR3 DNA sequence: TGCGCCAGCAGCTTGGTGGGCAGGATCAATGAGCAGTTCTTC. Its protein is CASSLVGRINEQFF. V gene TRBV5-1 combines with J gene TRBJ2-1; D not certain. This CDR3 has 14 residues. Between the trimmed V and J ends, which lost 0 bases and 6 bases, there was a span of 10 bases. Germline V CDR1 and CDR2: SGHRS, YFSETQ.

The rearrangement links TRBV28 to TRBJ1-5; D is undetermined. Germline-derived CDR1 and CDR2 are MDHEN and SYDVKM. The CDR3 contains 14 residues. V was cut by 4 bases and J by 5 bases, with 12 bases left in between. The CDR3 loop reads CASSSRNSHQPQHF. CDR3 in DNA: TGTGCCAGCAGTTCCAGGAATTCCCATCAGCCCCAGCATTTT.

This clonotype came up many times. The chain carries TRBV29-1 and TRBJ2-1; 13 nucleotides line up with TRBD2. The J segment lost 7 bases and the V segment lost 8 bases, leaving 17 bases of the junction unmatched. The CDR3 consists of 17 residues. Looked up from germline, CDR1 is SQVTM and CDR2 is ANQGSEA. The CDR3 DNA is TGCAGCTCACTAGGGGGCAGGACTAGCGGGAGAGGAAATGAGCAGTTCTTC. Protein product: CSSLGGRTSGRGNEQFF.

The V call is TRBV14, the J call TRBJ1-2; D ambiguous. The V and J ends lost 2 bases and 3 bases respectively, with 10 bases between them. This CDR3 is 14 amino acids long. CDR1 and CDR2 from the germline V gene are SGHDN and FVKESK. CDR3 DNA: TGTGCCAGCAGCCAACAGTTGGGCTACTATGGCTACACCTTC. Translating it yields CASSQQLGYYGYTF.

This clonotype was detected only a few times. CDR3 loop: CASSVRAGNYEQYF. The CDR3 nucleotides read TGTGCCAGCAGTGTACGGGCAGGTAACTACGAGCAGTACTTC. The chain employs TRBV2 and TRBJ2-7, with D hard to call. This CDR3 contains 14 residues. Trimming pared 4 bases from V and 3 bases from J, leaving 13 bases between. Per the germline V gene, CDR1 is SNHLY and CDR2 is FYNNEI.

This clonotype was detected only a few times. In DNA form, the CDR3 reads TGTGCCAGCAGCCCCGGGACGGAATTCTACGAGCAGTACTTC. Translated: CASSPGTEFYEQYF. The chain recombines TRBV28 with TRBJ2-7; the D call may be TRBD1 or TRBD2 (5 bases each). Germline lookup yields CDR1 MDHEN and CDR2 SYDVKM. The CDR3 consists of 14 residues. The V gene lost 6 bases and the J gene lost 3 bases, with 15 bases spanning the gap.

This clonotype came up many times. The chain is built from TRBV10-3 and TRBJ2-7, with D uncertain. This CDR3 comprises 13 residues. V was clipped by 4 bases and J by 0 bases, with 7 bases between them. Germline V gives CDR1 ENHRY, CDR2 SYGVKD. As DNA, the CDR3 is TGTGCCATCAGTGTGGGCGGCTCCTACGAGCAGTACTTC. The encoded protein is CAISVGGSYEQYF.

CDR3 loop: CASSFGAVSLNTEAFF. The CDR3 bases are TGCGCCAGCAGCTTCGGGGCCGTCTCCTTGAACACTGAAGCTTTCTTT. The chain combines TRBV5-1 with TRBJ1-1; a possible D gene is TRBD1 (5 bases). The CDR3 consists of 16 residues. V lost 2 bases, J lost 0 bases, and 14 bases lay in between. Germline V CDR1 and CDR2: SGHRS, YFSETQ.

V gene TRBV6-6 combines with J gene TRBJ2-7, with 7 bases identical to TRBD1. This CDR3 region has 15 residues. CDR1 MNHNY and CDR2 SVGAGI come from the germline V gene (reference sequence). The V segment lost 6 bases and the J segment 2 bases; nucleotides outside the gene matches: 10. CDR3 bases: TGTGCCAGCAGGTTTACGGGACAGCTGACCTACGAGCAGTACTTC. Its protein is CASRFTGQLTYEQYF.

The rearrangement joins TRBV7-9 to TRBJ2-7; D may be TRBD2 (6 bases). V lost 5 bases and J lost 6, with 20 bases in between. Germline V gene data show CDR1 as SEHNR and CDR2 as FQNEAQ (reference sequence). The CDR3 runs 15 residues. The CDR3 loop reads CASSLTGDRLSEQYF. The CDR3, as DNA: TGTGCCAGCAGCCTTACGGGGGACCGGCTTTCCGAGCAGTACTTC.

This clonotype showed up just once. V gene TRBV18 combines with J gene TRBJ2-5, with D maybe TRBD2 (5 bases). CDR1 and CDR2 from the germline V gene are KGHSH and LQKENI. V lost 8 bases, J lost 4 bases, and 20 bases lay in between. The CDR3 is 15 residues long. CDR3: CASAIAGGRGETQYF. The CDR3 DNA reads as TGTGCCAGCGCGATCGCAGGTGGCCGGGGAGAGACCCAGTACTTC.

In this sample, this clonotype turned up many times. The V and J genes are TRBV12-3 or TRBV12-4 and TRBJ2-7; TRBD1 matches 12 bases. This CDR3 region has 15 residues. V lost 6 bases, J lost 7 bases, and 10 bases stayed unmatched. For the CDR3, the DNA is TGTGCCAGCAGCCCTCTGGGACAGGGGGCGCGTGAGCAGTACTTC. Its protein is CASSPLGQGAREQYF.

This clonotype occurred a few times. The chain couples TRBV5-5 to TRBJ2-1; D is unresolved. Trimming stripped 2 bases from V and 2 bases from J, with 11 bases between. CDR1 and CDR2 from the germline V gene are SGHKS and YYEKEE (reference sequence). The CDR3 length is 15 residues. DNA of the CDR3: TGTGCCAGCAGCTTACTGGCGGCAGCCTACAATGAGCAGTTCTTC. Protein product: CASSLLAAAYNEQFF. Variable domain in full (rest from reference TRBV5-5 and TRBJ2-1): DAGVTQSPTHLIKTRGQQVTLRCSPISGHKSVSWYQQVLGQGPQFIFQYYEKEERGRGNFPDRFSARQFPNYSSELNVNALLLGDSALYLCASSLLAAAYNEQFFGPGTRLTVL.